This passage covers 27 T cell receptor beta chains from one sample sequenced in a study of shared clonotypes between healthy human individuals. Clones were read by immunoSEQ multiplex PCR, and TCRdb kept only the in-frame ones, dropping some. Found here are 950,000 to 1,300,000 clones, about 75% of them singletons; the top ten hold roughly 1.4%. Source material: memory CD4+ T cells sorted from blood. Documented subset: CD45RA-negative fraction. These receptors came from a man aged 18-30 years in good health.

The chain uses TRBV7-9 and TRBJ2-3; D tentatively fits TRBD1 or TRBD2 (5 bases each). The CDR3 is 15 amino acids. The germline CDR1 and CDR2 sequences are SEHNR and FQNEAQ (reference sequence). The V gene lost 5 bases and the J gene lost 5 bases, with 17 bases spanning the gap. The DNA for the CDR3 is TGTGCCAGCAGCCCTCGGGGCAGCGAGGTAGATACGCAGTATTTT. This encodes CASSPRGSEVDTQYF.

The chain is built from TRBV4-2 and TRBJ2-1, with TRBD2 identical over 7 bases. V lost 3 bases and J lost 10; bases outside the gene matches: 3. Per germline, CDR1 LGHNA and CDR2 YNFKEQ. This CDR3 is 12 amino acids long. CDR3 in amino acids: CASSHVSGEQFF. The CDR3 bases are TGTGCCAGCAGCCATGTTAGCGGGGAGCAGTTCTTC.

About this clone itself: The same CDR3 arises from other DNA sequences in this sample as well. V is TRBV5-6 and J is TRBJ1-1, with D possibly being TRBD1 (5 bases). CDR3 length: 14 residues. V lost 5 bases and J 1 base, leaving 12 bases between the germline ends. CDR1 is SGHDT and CDR2 is YYEEEE in the germline V gene. CDR3 protein: CASSSGTGNTEAFF. CDR3 nucleotides: TGTGCCAGCAGTTCCGGGACGGGGAACACTGAAGCTTTCTTT.

V gene TRBV6-1 combines with J gene TRBJ1-1; D is undetermined. The CDR3 is 13 residues long. The V end was cut by 1 base, the J end by 0 bases, with 3 bases between. CDR1 and CDR2 (germline): MNHNS, SASEGT. CDR3 amino acids: CASSEVLNTEAFF. Here the CDR3 DNA reads TGTGCCAGCAGTGAAGTTTTGAACACTGAAGCTTTCTTT.

This clone was seen once. The chain carries TRBV7-5 and TRBJ1-6. TRBV7-5 is a listed pseudogene. CDR3 length equals 14 residues. CDR3 nucleotides: TGTGCCAGAAGCTTAACTCTGTATAATTCACCCCTCCACTTT. Residues: CARSLTLYNSPLHF.

This sequence joins TRBV5-4 and TRBJ1-3, with D possibly TRBD1 on 5 matching bases. CDR3 length equals 15 residues. Between the trimmed V and J ends, which lost 1 base and 4 bases, there was a span of 12 bases. Germline V gene sequence: CDR1 SGHNT, CDR2 YYREEE (reference sequence). The CDR3 DNA is TGTGCCAGCAGCTTGTTCAGGGCTCGCGGAAACACCATATATTTT. Its protein product is CASSLFRARGNTIYF.

This clone was observed at least ten times. The sample contains more than one DNA sequence encoding this CDR3. The genes are TRBV2 and TRBJ1-1, with D unclear. The CDR3 loop spans 13 amino acids. From germline, CDR1 is SNHLY and CDR2 FYNNEI. The ends were cut back, 4 bases at V and 1 base at J, with 7 bases in the middle. The CDR3 is CASSGRQNTEAFF. CDR3 DNA sequence: TGTGCCAGCAGTGGTCGGCAGAACACTGAAGCTTTCTTT.

The J gene is TRBJ1-4, the V gene TRBV9, with D tentatively TRBD1 (6 bases). Per germline, CDR1 SGDLS and CDR2 YYNGEE. Trimming shortened V by 6 bases and J by 7 bases, and 16 bases separated the two germline ends. This CDR3 region has 14 residues. The CDR3 DNA is TGTGCCAGCAACGTCGGGACAACGGGTGAAAAACTGTTTTTT. Amino acid sequence: CASNVGTTGEKLFF.

This clone was counted only a few times. V is TRBV18 and J is TRBJ2-1; TRBD2 aligns across 9 bases. CDR3 length: 17 amino acids. Germline CDR1 and CDR2: KGHSH and LQKENI. V shed 3 bases, J shed 4 bases, and the junction held 10 bases outside the gene matches. This chain's CDR3 is CASSPRRGAGGYNEQFF. In DNA, the CDR3 is TGTGCCAGCTCACCCCGTCGTGGAGCGGGAGGTTACAATGAGCAGTTCTTC.

A word on this clone: The same CDR3 can be traced to other DNA sequences in this sample. This chain joins TRBV9 and TRBJ2-3; 8 nucleotides align to TRBD2. J was trimmed by 4 bases and V by 2 bases; bases with no gene match: 6. This CDR3 has 15 amino acids. In germline, CDR1 is SGDLS, CDR2 YYNGEE. CDR3 DNA: TGTGCCAGCAGCGTTGGGAGCGGGAGCCCAGATACGCAGTATTTT. This sequence encodes CASSVGSGSPDTQYF.

This clone turned up a few times. This chain uses TRBV5-5 with TRBJ2-1; D perhaps matches TRBD1 (5 bases). Deletions cut 6 bases from V and 3 bases from J, with 16 bases between. This CDR3 region has 15 residues. Germline CDR1 and CDR2: SGHKS and YYEKEE (reference sequence). The CDR3 here is CASILTGQVYNEQFF. In DNA, the CDR3 is TGTGCCAGCATCTTAACAGGACAAGTCTACAATGAGCAGTTCTTC.

V and J are TRBV10-3 and TRBJ2-2, with D maybe TRBD2 (5 bases). CDR3 size: 20 residues. Germline CDR1 ENHRY, CDR2 SYGVKD. V lost 2 bases and J 4 bases, leaving 26 bases between the germline ends. Written as DNA, the CDR3 is TGTGCCATCAGTGAGAATCGATCGGGCCCCAGAAATCGGGGCACCGGGGAGCTGTTTTTT. Its translation is CAISENRSGPRNRGTGELFF.

The V gene is TRBV28, the J gene TRBJ2-5; 7 nucleotides agree with TRBD2. J was trimmed by 4 bases and V by 5 bases; bases with no gene match: 10. Germline CDR1 reads MDHEN; CDR2 reads SYDVKM. The CDR3 has 15 amino acids. The CDR3 loop is CASSLHSGGVETQYF. As DNA, the CDR3 is TGTGCCAGCAGTCTCCACTCGGGGGGTGTAGAGACCCAGTACTTC.

The chain has TRBV30 and TRBJ1-4, with TRBD1 as a possible D gene (6 bases). The CDR3 is 13 residues long. The V gene's germline CDR1 is GTSNPN and CDR2 SVGIG (reference sequence). V lost 8 bases and J lost 5, with 15 bases in between. The CDR3, as DNA: TGTGCCGGACTCGGGACACCGAATGAAAAACTGTTTTTT. Protein product: CAGLGTPNEKLFF.

This clone was picked up a small number of times. The J gene is TRBJ2-7, the V gene TRBV11-2; the D gene is possibly TRBD1 (5 bases). Trimming left V 5 bases short and J 2 bases short, with 7 bases between. The CDR3 runs to 12 residues. Germline-derived CDR1 and CDR2 are SGHAT and FQNNGV. As DNA, the CDR3 is TGTGCCAGCAGCGAACAGGCCTACGAGCAGTACTTC. Amino acids: CASSEQAYEQYF.

The chain has TRBV10-3 and TRBJ1-5; weak D call: TRBD1 (6 bases). The germline V gene encodes CDR1 ENHRY and CDR2 SYGVKD. Trimming pared 3 bases from V and 4 bases from J, leaving 13 bases between. The CDR3 has 15 residues. The CDR3 region has the DNA TGTGCCATCAGTGAAGGGCAGGGGAGGAATCAGCCCCAGCATTTT. Translating gives CAISEGQGRNQPQHF.

As for this clone: The same CDR3 can be traced to other DNA sequences in this sample. The chain recombines TRBV10-3 with TRBJ1-1; a weak D match, TRBD1 (6 bases). V was clipped by 3 bases and J by 0 bases, with 11 bases between them. Germline lookup yields CDR1 ENHRY and CDR2 SYGVKD. This CDR3 has 15 amino acids. The CDR3 DNA is TGTGCCATCAGTGAAGGAGGACAGATGAACACTGAAGCTTTCTTT. Translating gives CAISEGGQMNTEAFF.

As concerns this clone: Other DNA sequences of this sample code for an identical CDR3. V gene TRBV7-9 combines with J gene TRBJ1-2; possibly TRBD1 for D (5 bases). There are 13 residues in the CDR3. CDR1 is SEHNR, CDR2 FQNEAQ, per germline (reference sequence). Trimming left V 6 bases short and J 3 bases short, with 11 bases between. CDR3 region: CASSLEGYYGYTF. The DNA for the CDR3 is TGTGCCAGCAGTTTGGAGGGGTACTATGGCTACACCTTC. The variable domain in full, completed from reference TRBV7-9 and TRBJ1-2, reads DTGVSQNPRHKITKRGQNVTFRCDPISEHNRLYWYRQTLGQGPEFLTYFQNEAQLEKSRLLSDRFSAERPKGSFSTLEIQRTEQGDSAMYLCASSLEGYYGYTFGSGTRLTVV.

The CDR3 region is CASSLGAGWNSPLHF. The CDR3 coding sequence is TGTGCCAGCAGCTTAGGAGCAGGGTGGAATTCACCCCTCCACTTT. The chain uses TRBV7-9 and TRBJ1-6; the D gene is possibly TRBD1 (5 bases). CDR3 size: 15 residues. CDR1 is SEHNR, CDR2 FQNEAQ, per germline (reference sequence). The germline V and J ends were trimmed by 1 base and 7 bases, with 11 bases remaining between them.

The V and J genes are TRBV29-1 and TRBJ1-1; the D is unclear. Deletions cut 6 bases from V and 6 bases from J, with 8 bases between. The CDR3 contains 10 residues. Looked up from germline, CDR1 is SQVTM and CDR2 is ANQGSEA. In DNA form, the CDR3 reads TGCAGCGTCCTCACCCCTGAAGCTTTCTTT. Its translation: CSVLTPEAFF.

This chain connects TRBV5-6 to TRBJ2-1; 14 nucleotides align to TRBD2. The germline gives CDR1 SGHDT, CDR2 YYEEEE. The J segment lost 7 bases and the V segment lost 4 bases, leaving 10 bases of the junction unmatched. This CDR3 has 17 residues. Written as DNA, the CDR3 is TGTGCCAGCAGCGGGACTAGCGGGAGCAGATTTGAAAATGAGCAGTTCTTC. It yields the protein CASSGTSGSRFENEQFF.

This clone has a handful of counts. V gene TRBV28 combines with J gene TRBJ1-6, with TRBD1 matching 7 bases. Germline V CDR1 and CDR2: MDHEN, SYDVKM. The V gene end was trimmed by 2 bases and the J gene end by 8 bases; junction bases not matched to a gene: 6. The CDR3 loop spans 15 amino acids. The CDR3 loop is CASSLVSQGYSPLHF. CDR3 nucleotide sequence: TGTGCCAGCAGTTTAGTCTCACAGGGGTATTCACCCCTCCACTTT.

The V call is TRBV11-2, the J call TRBJ2-1, with 10 bases fitting TRBD2. CDR1 is SGHAT, CDR2 FQNNGV, per germline. The CDR3 consists of 16 residues. V was pared by 5 bases and J by 4 bases, with 8 bases of the junction left unmatched. The CDR3 loop reads CASSPISGRGYNEQFF. The CDR3 DNA reads TGTGCCAGCAGCCCGATAAGCGGGAGGGGGTACAATGAGCAGTTCTTC.

This chain uses TRBV19 with TRBJ1-2; the match to TRBD1 covers 7 bases. The V gene's germline CDR1 is LNHDA and CDR2 SQIVND (reference sequence). The CDR3 runs to 15 residues. Unmatched junction bases numbered 9, after V lost 4 bases and J lost 4 bases. The CDR3 region is CASSKGTEFAYGYTF. In DNA form, the CDR3 reads TGTGCCAGTAGTAAAGGGACAGAATTCGCCTATGGCTACACCTTC. Looking up the rest from reference TRBV19 and TRBJ1-2 gives the full variable domain: DGGITQSPKYLFRKEGQNVTLSCEQNLNHDAMYWYRQDPGQGLRLIYYSQIVNDFQKGDIAEGYSVSREKKESFPLTVTSAQKNPTAFYLCASSKGTEFAYGYTFGSGTRLTVV.

The chain is built from TRBV14 and TRBJ2-7, with D possibly being TRBD1 (5 bases). With 10 bases removed from V and 5 bases from J, the gap between germline ends came to 21 bases. The germline gives CDR1 SGHDN, CDR2 FVKESK. The CDR3 spans 14 residues. In DNA, the CDR3 is TGTGCCAACGCTAGGGGCCCCAGCGTCAACGAGCAGTACTTC. This translates into CANARGPSVNEQYF.

V gene TRBV9 combines with J gene TRBJ2-6; D call uncertain. Germline CDR1 reads SGDLS; CDR2 reads YYNGEE. V lost 3 bases and J lost 0, with 10 bases in between. The CDR3 loop spans 16 amino acids. DNA for the CDR3: TGTGCCAGCAGCGGGAATCAGGTCTCTGGGGCCAACGTCCTGACTTTC. It specifies CASSGNQVSGANVLTF.

V usage is TRBV19 and J usage is TRBJ1-2; 8 bases align to TRBD1. V shed 5 bases and J 3 bases; nucleotides not matched to a gene: 5. CDR1 and CDR2 from the germline V gene are LNHDA and SQIVND (reference sequence). This CDR3 comprises 14 residues. This CDR3 reads CASSAMTGDYGYTF. The CDR3 nucleotides read TGTGCCAGTAGTGCCATGACAGGGGACTATGGCTACACCTTC.